This record looks at one T cell receptor beta chain sequence and its context. As yet, its antigen is unknown. Researchers ran the PCR with 60 Vbeta and 13 Jbeta primers. Repertoires were generated with immunoSEQ multiplex PCR, while TCRdb's copy carries only in-frame clones and drops some. The table shows fewer than 140,000 clones, with roughly 77% occurring only once. Trimming at V came to 3 bases and at J to 6 bases, leaving 8 bases not matched to a gene. The CDR3 runs to 17 residues. Germline lookup yields CDR1 SNHLY and CDR2 FYNNEI. This specimen comes from a study of cytomegalovirus exposure and HLA in healthy donors. Study context: HLA-typed donors were the source of 83 million or so unique TCRs held in an early data release. Whole-study results and caveats: Several top significant clusters appeared, in a later analysis, to be linked to common viral pathogens.

V gene TRBV2 combines with J gene TRBJ2-3; TRBD2 matches 14 bases. The sequenced sample consisted of PBMCs. The sequence derives from a man aged 40-49 years in good health and CMV-seronegative. The CDR3 DNA follows: TGTGCCAGCAGTGATAAGGTCGGACTAGCGGGGGGTGATACGCAGTATTTT. This translates into CASSDKVGLAGGDTQYF.